This T cell receptor beta chain was obtained from a study of blood T cells in healthy people across ages. Alongside a J-beta primer mix, a sample-barcoded 5' primer served in a second PCR lasting about 6 to 12 cycles. Each TCR beta cDNA got a 12-nucleotide random molecular identifier. Via MiXCR, TCRdb re-called the 5' RACE reads, giving one row per CDR3 protein. The table records hundreds of thousands of distinct CDR3 sequences, about 28% of them present only once. The CDR3 runs 16 residues. V was clipped by 3 bases and J by 2 bases; unmatched bases: 7. Of note for this clonotype: Its antigen is as yet unknown.

Broader study findings: Estimated diversity across one million T cells was deemed an underestimate.

These data were likewise used in another study, on T cells of mothers and their children.

This chain joins TRBV12-3 or TRBV12-4 and TRBJ2-1; 7 bases line up with TRBD2. Sequencing input: blood. This clonotype was sampled from a boy younger than 10 in good health. The CDR3 region is CASSFSLAEAYNEQFF. The CDR3 DNA reads as TGTGCCAGCAGTTTCTCCCTAGCGGAGGCCTACAATGAGCAGTTCTTC.